A selection of T cell receptor beta chains follows, all from one sample in a study of blood T cell repertoires in COVID-19. Only in-frame clones appear in the TCRdb table, and some are missing; sequencing was by immunoSEQ multiplex PCR. The table has roughly 200,000 clones, just over 85% seen once. The sequencing input was PBMCs or T cells enriched from blood (not recorded which). These receptors all stem from a woman aged 40-49 years with acute COVID-19. CDR3s include the opening cysteine and the closing phenylalanine or tryptophan. The order of the fields is D gene, clone size, CDR3 length, V gene, J gene, CDR3 DNA, CDR3 protein. The D gene is left open where the match is weak. For some rows the clone size is stated as once, few or many, or as a class when expanded; others skip it.

TRBD1,few,12,TRBV27,TRBJ2-7,TGTGCCAGTGGACAGGGTGTCTACGAGCAGTACTTC,CASGQGVYEQYF
.,.,14,TRBV7-3,TRBJ2-2,TGTGCCAGTTCGACAGGCTCAAACACCGGGGAGCTGTTTTTT,CASSTGSNTGELFF
.,.,14,TRBV27,TRBJ2-3,TGTGCCAGCAGGGTCGAGTCAACCTCCCATACGCAGTATTTT,CASRVESTSHTQYF
.,.,13,TRBV3-1/TRBV3-2,TRBJ1-2,TGTGCCAGCAGCCAAGACAACTGGGGAGTCTACACCTTC,CASSQDNWGVYTF
TRBD1,.,15,TRBV9,TRBJ2-5,TGTGCCAGCAGCCCGGGACAGGGGGTTCAAGAGACCCAGTACTTC,CASSPGQGVQETQYF
.,.,17,TRBV2,TRBJ1-4,TGTGCCAGCAGTGAAGCCGGCCTGCGACAGATAAATGAAAAACTGTTTTTT,CASSEAGLRQINEKLFF
TRBD1,few,11,TRBV30,TRBJ1-2,TGTGCCTGGAGTGGCGACAGGGATTGGACCTTC,CAWSGDRDWTF
TRBD1,.,15,TRBV11-2,TRBJ1-1,TGTGCCAGCAGCTCCCCAGGGGGGAAGTCGTCTGAAGCTTTCTTT,CASSSPGGKSSEAFF
.,.,13,TRBV7-8,TRBJ1-1,TGTGCCAGCAGCTTATCTTCGTTAGTATTAGCTTTCTTT,CASSLSSLVLAFF
TRBD1,.,16,TRBV25-1,TRBJ1-1,TGTGCCAGCAGTGGAGTATCGACAGGGAGGAACACTGAAGCTTTCTTT,CASSGVSTGRNTEAFF
TRBD1,.,18,TRBV7-8,TRBJ1-2,TGTGCCAGCAGCTTAACAGGGACAGGGGATGGAGCTAACTATGGCTACACCTTC,CASSLTGTGDGANYGYTF
.,.,15,TRBV3-1/TRBV3-2,TRBJ1-1,TGTGCCAGCAGCCCGAACAGGGCCATCACCACTGAAGCTTTCTTT,CASSPNRAITTEAFF
.,.,15,TRBV2,TRBJ1-2,TGTGCCAGATCTATCACAGGGAACCCTAACTATGGCTACACCTTC,CARSITGNPNYGYTF
TRBD2,.,12,TRBV27,TRBJ2-3,TGTGCCAGCAGTTCGACTAGCGGGGGATCGTATTTT,CASSSTSGGSYF
.,.,14,TRBV13,TRBJ2-3,TGTGCCAGCAGCTTGACTAGAGGTTCGCGTACGCAGTATTTT,CASSLTRGSRTQYF